The clone carrying this TCR beta chain was seen ten or more times. Its antigen remains unidentified. Germline assignment: CDR1 MNHNS and CDR2 SASEGT. The CDR3 totals 14 residues. The ends lost 6 bases at V and 3 bases at J; junction bases unmatched: 1. This record comes from a study of regulatory T cells in long-lasting Graves disease. Study-wide context: Freshly diagnosed Graves' patients had used antithyroid drugs for under 3 months. Notes on the study in general: Persistent disease preferred TRBV28, TRBJ1-2 and TRBJ2-5; new disease, TRBV20-1 and TRBJ2-1. Those with persistent disease had in common more public clonotypes (about 3,000) than new patients (approximately 970).

Time point denoted: newly diagnosed GD, antithyroid drugs for less than 3 months. Isolated PBMC RNA provided the starting material for the TCR library. HTBI primers from iRepertoire and Arm-PCR of CDR3 regions yielded the TCR beta libraries. TCRdb recomputed calls from the multiplex PCR reads with MiXCR, one row per CDR3 protein. Of 500,000 or so distinct CDR3 sequences listed, about 15% are singletons. These data were also reused for a study on T cells in Graves' hyperthyroidism and ophthalmopathy. This second study says: Clinical symptoms, serum thyroxine and TRAb, thyroid ultrasound and orbital computed tomography were used for the diagnoses.

The sample here was peripheral blood mononuclear cells (PBMCs), taken at new diagnosis, from a patient treated with antithyroid drugs. The clonotype was recovered from a woman between 50 and 59 years old with Graves disease. This sequence joins TRBV6-1 and TRBJ1-6, with 8 bases fitting TRBD1. The CDR3 is CASSGQGYNSPLHF. CDR3 nucleotide sequence: TGTGCCAGCAGCGGACAGGGCTATAATTCACCCCTCCACTTT.